The rows below give T cell receptor beta chains drawn from one sample of a study of blood T cell repertoires in COVID-19. Sequencing was performed with immunoSEQ multiplex PCR; in TCRdb, only in-frame clones are kept and a portion is missing. The data contain fewer than 350,000 clones, roughly 91% of them singletons. Sequencing input: PBMCs or T cells enriched from blood (not recorded which). The receptor set was obtained from a woman aged 40-49 years with acute COVID-19. The CDR3 runs from the conserved cysteine through the conserved F or W. The D gene is left open where the match is weak. Size values are once, few and many counts, or a class for expanded clones, and some rows have none.

v_call	cdr3_length	d_call	j_call	clone_size	cdr3_aa	cdr3_nt
TRBV30	12	-	TRBJ2-7	-	CAWSPEPYEQYF	TGTGCCTGGAGCCCGGAGCCCTACGAGCAGTACTTC
TRBV11-2	15	TRBD1	TRBJ1-1	once	CASSLPQGANTEAFF	TGTGCCAGCAGCTTGCCACAGGGGGCAAACACTGAAGCTTTCTTT
TRBV19	15	TRBD2	TRBJ2-5	-	CASSIGGGRGETQYF	TGTGCCAGTAGTATAGGCGGGGGGCGAGGGGAGACCCAGTACTTC
TRBV30	16	-	TRBJ2-6	-	CAWMVRTGSGANVLTF	TGTGCCTGGATGGTTCGTACAGGCTCTGGGGCCAACGTCCTGACTTTC
TRBV29-1	14	TRBD1	TRBJ2-7	-	CSVEATGAFYEQYF	TGCAGCGTTGAGGCGACAGGGGCATTCTACGAGCAGTACTTC
TRBV2	15	-	TRBJ1-6	-	CASSEGSRVGSPLHF	TGTGCCAGCAGTGAAGGGAGCAGGGTAGGGTCACCCCTCCACTTT
TRBV28	15	TRBD2	TRBJ2-1	-	CASGPPAGGQSEQFF	TGTGCCAGCGGCCCCCCAGCGGGGGGGCAAAGTGAGCAGTTCTTC
TRBV14	18	-	TRBJ1-6	once	CASSQESRRGPYNSPLHF	TGTGCCAGCAGCCAAGAAAGTCGCCGAGGTCCCTATAATTCACCCCTCCACTTT
TRBV2	13	TRBD2	TRBJ2-1	-	CASSGLAGNEQFF	TGTGCCAGCAGTGGACTAGCCGGCAATGAGCAGTTCTTC
TRBV7-9	13	-	TRBJ1-1	-	CASSLVEDTEAFF	TGTGCCAGCAGCTTAGTGGAGGACACTGAAGCTTTCTTT